This T cell receptor beta chain stems from a study of blood T cell repertoires in COVID-19. About the research overall: The samples span acute and convalescent COVID-19 from the United States, Italy and Spain. Sample material is recorded as cDNA or gDNA derived from T cells, B-cell-depleted T cells, or PBMCs.

Authors' analysis steps: How many nucleated cells were present was estimated from reference gene primer amplification. Sequencing was performed with immunoSEQ multiplex PCR; in TCRdb, only in-frame clones are kept and a portion is missing. That table supplies the V and J calls and clone size; D and trimming were determined from the DNA. The sample shows over 45,000 clones, 82% of them seen only once. Per germline, CDR1 SGHNT and CDR2 YENEEA. Trimming cost V 5 bases and J 8 bases; bases outside gene matches: 14. The CDR3 length is 15 residues. The chain couples TRBV11-3 to TRBJ1-1, with 7 bases matching TRBD1. Sequenced input: peripheral blood. This receptor was identified in a man in his forties with acute or convalescent COVID-19. CDR3 loop: CASSPSTGTVLEAFF. CDR3 DNA sequence: TGTGCCAGCAGCCCTTCGACAGGGACGGTACTGGAAGCTTTCTTT.